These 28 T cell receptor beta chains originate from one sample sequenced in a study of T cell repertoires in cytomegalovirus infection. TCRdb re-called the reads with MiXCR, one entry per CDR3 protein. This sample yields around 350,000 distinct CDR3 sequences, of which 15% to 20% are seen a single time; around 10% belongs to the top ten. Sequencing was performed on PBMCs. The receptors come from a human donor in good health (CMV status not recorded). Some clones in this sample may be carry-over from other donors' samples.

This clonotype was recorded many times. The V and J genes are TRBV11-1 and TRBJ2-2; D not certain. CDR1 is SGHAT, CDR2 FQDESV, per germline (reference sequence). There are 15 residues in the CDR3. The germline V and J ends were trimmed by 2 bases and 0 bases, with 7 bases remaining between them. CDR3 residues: CASSLTFTNTGELFF. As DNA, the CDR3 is TGTGCCAGCAGCTTAACTTTTACGAACACCGGGGAGCTGTTTTTT.

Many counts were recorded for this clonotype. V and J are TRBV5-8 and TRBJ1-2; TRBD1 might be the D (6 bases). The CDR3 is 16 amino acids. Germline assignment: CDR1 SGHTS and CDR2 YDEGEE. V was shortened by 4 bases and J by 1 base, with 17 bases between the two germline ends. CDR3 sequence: CASSHGTGSLNYGYTF. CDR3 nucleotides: TGTGCCAGCAGCCATGGTACAGGGAGCCTTAACTATGGCTACACCTTC.

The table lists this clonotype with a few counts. CDR3 in DNA: TGTGCCAGCTCACCACTGGGCCAGGGACAAGAGACCCAGTACTTC. Its translation: CASSPLGQGQETQYF. J is TRBJ2-5 and V is TRBV18; the D gene is possibly TRBD1 (5 bases). Germline-derived CDR1 and CDR2 are KGHSH and LQKENI. The germline V and J ends were trimmed by 1 base and 2 bases, with 11 bases remaining between them. This CDR3 is built from 15 residues.

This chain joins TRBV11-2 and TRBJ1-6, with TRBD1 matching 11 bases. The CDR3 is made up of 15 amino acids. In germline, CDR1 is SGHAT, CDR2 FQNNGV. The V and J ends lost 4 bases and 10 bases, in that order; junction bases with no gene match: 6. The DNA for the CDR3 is TGTGCCAGCAGCTCCTCCGGGACAGGGGGGTCACCCCTCCACTTT. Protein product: CASSSSGTGGSPLHF.

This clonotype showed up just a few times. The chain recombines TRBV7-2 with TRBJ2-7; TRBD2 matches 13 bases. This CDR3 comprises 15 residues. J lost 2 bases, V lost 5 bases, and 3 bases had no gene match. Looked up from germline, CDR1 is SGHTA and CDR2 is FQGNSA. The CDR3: CASSRTSGGAYEQYF. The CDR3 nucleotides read TGTGCCAGCAGCCGGACTAGCGGGGGTGCCTACGAGCAGTACTTC.

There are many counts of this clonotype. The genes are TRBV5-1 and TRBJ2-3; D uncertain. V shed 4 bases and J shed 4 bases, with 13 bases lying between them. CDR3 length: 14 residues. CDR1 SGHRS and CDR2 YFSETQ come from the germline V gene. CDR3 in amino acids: CASSMGFGPDTQYF. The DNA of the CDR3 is TGCGCCAGCAGCATGGGATTCGGGCCAGATACGCAGTATTTT.

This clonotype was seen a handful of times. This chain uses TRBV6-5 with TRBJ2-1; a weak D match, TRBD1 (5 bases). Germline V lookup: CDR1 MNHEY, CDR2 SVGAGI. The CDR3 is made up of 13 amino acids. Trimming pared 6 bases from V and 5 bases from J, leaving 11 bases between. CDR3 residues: CASRLTGDNEQFF. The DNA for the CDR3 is TGTGCCAGCAGACTCACAGGTGACAATGAGCAGTTCTTC.

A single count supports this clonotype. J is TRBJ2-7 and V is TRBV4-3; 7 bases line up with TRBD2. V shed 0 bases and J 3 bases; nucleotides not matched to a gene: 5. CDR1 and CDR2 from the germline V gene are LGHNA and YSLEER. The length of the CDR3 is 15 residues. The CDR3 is CASSQDPAGYYEQYF. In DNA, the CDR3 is TGCGCCAGCAGCCAAGATCCAGCGGGGTACTACGAGCAGTACTTC.

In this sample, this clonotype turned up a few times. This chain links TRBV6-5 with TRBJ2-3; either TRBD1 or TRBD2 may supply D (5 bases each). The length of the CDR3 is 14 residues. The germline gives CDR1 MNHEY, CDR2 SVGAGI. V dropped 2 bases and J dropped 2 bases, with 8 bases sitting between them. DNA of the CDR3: TGTGCCAGCAGTTACGGGGGTTACACAGATACGCAGTATTTT. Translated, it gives CASSYGGYTDTQYF.

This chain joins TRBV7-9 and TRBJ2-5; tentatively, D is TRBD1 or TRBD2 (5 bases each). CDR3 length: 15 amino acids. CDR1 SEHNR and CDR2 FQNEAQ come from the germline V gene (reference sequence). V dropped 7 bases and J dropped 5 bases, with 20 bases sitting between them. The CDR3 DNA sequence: TGTGCCAGCACCAATGTAGGGGACCTTCGGGAGACCCAGTACTTC. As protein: CASTNVGDLRETQYF.

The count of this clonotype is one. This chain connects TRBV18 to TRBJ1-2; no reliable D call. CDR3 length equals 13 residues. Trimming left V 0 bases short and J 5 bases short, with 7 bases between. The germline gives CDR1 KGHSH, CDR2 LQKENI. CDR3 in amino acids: CASSPPGVYGYTF. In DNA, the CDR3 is TGTGCCAGCTCACCACCGGGTGTATATGGCTACACCTTC.

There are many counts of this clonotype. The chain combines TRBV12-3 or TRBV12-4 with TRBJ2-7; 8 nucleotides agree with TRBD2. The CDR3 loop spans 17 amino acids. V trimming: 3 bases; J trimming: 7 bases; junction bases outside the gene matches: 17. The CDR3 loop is CASSFFNRGGALPEQYF. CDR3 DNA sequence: TGTGCCAGCAGTTTTTTCAATCGGGGGGGGGCGCTACCAGAGCAGTACTTC.

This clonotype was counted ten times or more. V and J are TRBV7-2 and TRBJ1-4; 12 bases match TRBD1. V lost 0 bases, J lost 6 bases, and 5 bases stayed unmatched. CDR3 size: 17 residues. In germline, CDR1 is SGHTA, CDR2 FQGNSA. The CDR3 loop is CASSLAKGQGAYEKLFF. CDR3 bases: TGTGCCAGCAGCTTAGCGAAGGGACAGGGGGCCTATGAAAAACTGTTTTTT.

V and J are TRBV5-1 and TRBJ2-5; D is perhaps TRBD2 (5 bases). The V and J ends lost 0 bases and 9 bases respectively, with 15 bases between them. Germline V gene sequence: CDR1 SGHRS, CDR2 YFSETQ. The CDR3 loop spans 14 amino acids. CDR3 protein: CASSLEGKKDSQYF. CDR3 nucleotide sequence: TGCGCCAGCAGCTTGGAAGGGAAGAAGGACTCCCAGTACTTC.

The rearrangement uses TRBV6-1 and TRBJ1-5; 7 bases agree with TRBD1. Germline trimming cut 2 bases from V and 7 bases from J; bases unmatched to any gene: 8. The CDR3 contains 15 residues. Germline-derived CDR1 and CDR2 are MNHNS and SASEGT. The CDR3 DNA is TGTGCCAGCAGTGAAAAGCGGCAGGGGGGACAGCCCCAGCATTTT. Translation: CASSEKRQGGQPQHF.

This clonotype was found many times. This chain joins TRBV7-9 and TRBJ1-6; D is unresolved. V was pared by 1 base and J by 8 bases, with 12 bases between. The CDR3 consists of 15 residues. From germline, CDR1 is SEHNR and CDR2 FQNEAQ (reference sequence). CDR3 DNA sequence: TGTGCCAGCAGCTTAGTGCTGGGAAGGGATTCACCCCTCCACTTT. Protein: CASSLVLGRDSPLHF.

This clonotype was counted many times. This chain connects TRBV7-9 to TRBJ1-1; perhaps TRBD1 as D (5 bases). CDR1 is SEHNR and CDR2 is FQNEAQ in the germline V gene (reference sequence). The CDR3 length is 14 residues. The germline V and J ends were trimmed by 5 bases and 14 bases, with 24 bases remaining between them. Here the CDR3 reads CASSLTGGDARLFF. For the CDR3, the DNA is TGTGCCAGCAGCCTCACCGGGGGGGACGCGCGCTTGTTCTTT.

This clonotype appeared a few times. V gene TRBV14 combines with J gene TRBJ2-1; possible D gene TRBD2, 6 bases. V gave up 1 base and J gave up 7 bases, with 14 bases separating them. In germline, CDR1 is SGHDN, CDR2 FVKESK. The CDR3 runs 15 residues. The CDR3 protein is CASSQVSRRGNEQFF. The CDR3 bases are TGTGCCAGCAGCCAAGTTTCCCGGCGGGGTAATGAGCAGTTCTTC.

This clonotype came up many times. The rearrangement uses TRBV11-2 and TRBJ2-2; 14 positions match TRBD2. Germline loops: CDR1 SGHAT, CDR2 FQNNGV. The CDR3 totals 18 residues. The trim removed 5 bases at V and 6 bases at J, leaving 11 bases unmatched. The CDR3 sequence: CASSRKPTSGRASGELFF. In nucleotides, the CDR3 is TGTGCCAGCAGCCGAAAGCCGACTAGCGGGAGGGCGTCCGGGGAGCTGTTTTTT.

CDR3 sequence reads: CASSVSSLPWETQYF. The DNA for the CDR3 is TGTGCCAGCAGCGTATCCAGTCTACCGTGGGAGACCCAGTACTTC. The chain combines TRBV9 with TRBJ2-5; the D is unclear. Germline-derived CDR1 and CDR2 are SGDLS and YYNGEE. There are 15 residues in the CDR3. V was pared by 1 base and J by 5 bases, with 15 bases between.

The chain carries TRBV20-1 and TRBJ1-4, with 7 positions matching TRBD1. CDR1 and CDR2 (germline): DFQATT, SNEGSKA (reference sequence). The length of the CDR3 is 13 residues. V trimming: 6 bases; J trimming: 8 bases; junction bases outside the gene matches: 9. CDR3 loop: CSAGFRGGEKLFF. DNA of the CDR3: TGCAGTGCCGGGTTCAGGGGGGGGGAAAAACTGTTTTTT.

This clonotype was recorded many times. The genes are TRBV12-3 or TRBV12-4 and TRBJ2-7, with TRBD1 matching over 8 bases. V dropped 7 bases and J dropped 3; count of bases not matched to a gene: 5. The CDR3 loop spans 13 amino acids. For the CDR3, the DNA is TGTGCCAGCACCAAAGGACAGGGCTACGAGCAGTACTTC. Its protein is CASTKGQGYEQYF.

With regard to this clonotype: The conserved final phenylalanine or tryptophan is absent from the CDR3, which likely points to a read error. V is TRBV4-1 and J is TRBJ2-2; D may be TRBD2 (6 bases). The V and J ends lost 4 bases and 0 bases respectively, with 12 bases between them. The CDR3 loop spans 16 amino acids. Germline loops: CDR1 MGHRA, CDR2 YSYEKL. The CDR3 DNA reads TGCGCCAGCAGCCGTGTGGCGGGGACGAACACCGGGGAGCTGTTTTTA. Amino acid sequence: CASSRVAGTNTGELFL.

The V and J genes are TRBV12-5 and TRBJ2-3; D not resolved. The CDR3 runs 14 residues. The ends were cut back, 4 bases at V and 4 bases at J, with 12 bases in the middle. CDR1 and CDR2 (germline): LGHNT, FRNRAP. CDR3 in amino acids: CASGSPPNADTQYF. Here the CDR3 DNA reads TGTGCTAGTGGTTCCCCGCCGAACGCAGATACGCAGTATTTT.

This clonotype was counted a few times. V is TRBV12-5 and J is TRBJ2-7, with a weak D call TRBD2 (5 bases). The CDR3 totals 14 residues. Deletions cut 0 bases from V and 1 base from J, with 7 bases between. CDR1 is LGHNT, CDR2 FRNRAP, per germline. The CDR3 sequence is CASGLVAESYEQYF. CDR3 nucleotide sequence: TGTGCTAGTGGTTTGGTAGCGGAGTCCTACGAGCAGTACTTC.

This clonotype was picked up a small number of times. The CDR3, as DNA: TGTGCCAGCAGTTACCTTAGCGAGGAGACCCAGTACTTC. As protein: CASSYLSEETQYF. The gene calls are TRBV6-5 and TRBJ2-5; D is perhaps TRBD2 (5 bases). V lost 2 bases and J lost 5, with 9 bases in between. The CDR3 is 13 residues long. Looked up from germline, CDR1 is MNHEY and CDR2 is SVGAGI.

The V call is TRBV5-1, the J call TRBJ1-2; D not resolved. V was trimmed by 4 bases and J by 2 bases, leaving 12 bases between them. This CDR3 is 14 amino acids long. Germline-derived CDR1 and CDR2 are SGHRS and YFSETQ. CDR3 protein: CASSAGGINYGYTF. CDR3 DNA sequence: TGCGCCAGCAGCGCTGGAGGGATAAACTATGGCTACACCTTC.

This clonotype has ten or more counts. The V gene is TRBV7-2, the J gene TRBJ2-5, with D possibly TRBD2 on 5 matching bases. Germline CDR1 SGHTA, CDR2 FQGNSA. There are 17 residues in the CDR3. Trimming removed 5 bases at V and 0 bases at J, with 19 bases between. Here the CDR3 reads CASSRWPAEVYQETQYF. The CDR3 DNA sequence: TGTGCCAGCAGCCGTTGGCCAGCGGAGGTGTACCAAGAGACCCAGTACTTC.